This T cell receptor beta chain was sequenced in a study of Graves' ophthalmopathy and Graves' hyperthyroidism. People with hyperthyroidism were aged 18 to 65 and newly diagnosed, under 2 months' duration. Study-wide results and limits: Ophthalmopathy could be told apart from stable hyperthyroidism by a 13-signature model (around 90% sensitivity, over 65% specificity).

From RNA, the CDR3 regions of TCR beta chains were amplified and sequenced. HTBI primers were employed in first-round RT-PCR, then a second-round multiplex PCR followed. In TCRdb, the multiplex PCR reads were re-called with MiXCR into one record per CDR3 protein. The sample has about 620,000 distinct CDR3 sequences; 22% are singletons. V gave up 3 bases and J gave up 10 bases; unmatched junction bases: 6. The CDR3 contains 12 residues. Germline V gene data show CDR1 as SGHTA and CDR2 as FQGNSA. The sample holds many counts of this clonotype. Its target is not known. The sequence was obtained from a woman aged 18-29 years with stable Graves' hyperthyroidism. Some clones in this sample may be carry-over from other donors' samples. Sequenced input: peripheral blood. V usage is TRBV7-2 and J usage is TRBJ2-7; 7 positions agree with TRBD1. Here the CDR3 reads CASSLSRGLQYF. Here the CDR3 DNA reads TGTGCCAGCAGCTTGTCGAGGGGGCTTCAGTACTTC. The full variable domain, rest sourced from reference TRBV7-2 and TRBJ2-7, is GAGVSQSPSNKVTEKGKDVELRCDPISGHTALYWYRQSLGQGLEFLIYFQGNSAPDKSGLPSDRFSAERTGGSVSTLTIQRTQQEDSAVYLCASSLSRGLQYFGPGTRLTVT.